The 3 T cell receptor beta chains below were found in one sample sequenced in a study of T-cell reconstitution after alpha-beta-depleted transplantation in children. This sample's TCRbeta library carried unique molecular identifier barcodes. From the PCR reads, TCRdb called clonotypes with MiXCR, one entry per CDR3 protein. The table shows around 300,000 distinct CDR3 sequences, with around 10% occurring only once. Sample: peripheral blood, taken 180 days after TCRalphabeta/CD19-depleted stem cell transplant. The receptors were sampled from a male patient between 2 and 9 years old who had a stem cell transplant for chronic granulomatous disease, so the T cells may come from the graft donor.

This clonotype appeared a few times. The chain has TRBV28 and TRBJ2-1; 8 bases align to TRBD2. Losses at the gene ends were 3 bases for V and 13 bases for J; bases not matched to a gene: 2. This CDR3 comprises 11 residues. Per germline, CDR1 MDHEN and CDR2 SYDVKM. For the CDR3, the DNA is TGTGCCAGCAGTTTTGGACTAGCTCAGTTCTTC. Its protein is CASSFGLAQFF.

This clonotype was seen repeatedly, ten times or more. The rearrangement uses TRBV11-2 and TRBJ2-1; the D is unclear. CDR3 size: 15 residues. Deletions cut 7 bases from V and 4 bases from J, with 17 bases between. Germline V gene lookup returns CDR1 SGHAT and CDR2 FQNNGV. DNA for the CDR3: TGTGCCAGCACCCCGACTGGGCTGAGTTACAATGAGCAGTTCTTC. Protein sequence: CASTPTGLSYNEQFF. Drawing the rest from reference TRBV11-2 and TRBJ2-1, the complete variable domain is EAGVAQSPRYKIIEKRQSVAFWCNPISGHATLYWYQQILGQGPKLLIQFQNNGVVDDSQLPKDRFSAERLKGVDSTLKIQPAKLEDSAVYLCASTPTGLSYNEQFFGPGTRLTVL.

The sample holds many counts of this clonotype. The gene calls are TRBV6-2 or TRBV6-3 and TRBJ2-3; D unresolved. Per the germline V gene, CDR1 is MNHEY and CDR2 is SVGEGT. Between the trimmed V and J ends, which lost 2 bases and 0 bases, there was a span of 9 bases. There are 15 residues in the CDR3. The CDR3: CASSYTAVSTDTQYF. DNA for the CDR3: TGTGCCAGCAGTTACACGGCGGTTAGCACAGATACGCAGTATTTT.